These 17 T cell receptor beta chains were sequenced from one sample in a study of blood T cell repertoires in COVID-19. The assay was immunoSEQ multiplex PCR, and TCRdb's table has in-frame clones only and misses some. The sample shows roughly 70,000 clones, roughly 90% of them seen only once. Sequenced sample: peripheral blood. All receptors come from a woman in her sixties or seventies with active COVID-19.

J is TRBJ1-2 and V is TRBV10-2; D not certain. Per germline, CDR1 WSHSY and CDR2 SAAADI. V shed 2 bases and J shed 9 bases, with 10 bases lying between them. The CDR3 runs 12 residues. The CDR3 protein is CASSEAWESYTF. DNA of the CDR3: TGCGCCAGCAGTGAGGCCTGGGAGAGCTACACCTTC.

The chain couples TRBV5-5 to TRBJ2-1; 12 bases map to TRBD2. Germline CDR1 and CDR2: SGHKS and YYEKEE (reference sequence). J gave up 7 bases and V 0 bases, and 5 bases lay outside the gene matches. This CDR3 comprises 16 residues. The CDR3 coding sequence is TGTGCCAGCAGCTTGGCAGGGCTAGCGGGAGGGAATGAGCAGTTCTTC. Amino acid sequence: CASSLAGLAGGNEQFF.

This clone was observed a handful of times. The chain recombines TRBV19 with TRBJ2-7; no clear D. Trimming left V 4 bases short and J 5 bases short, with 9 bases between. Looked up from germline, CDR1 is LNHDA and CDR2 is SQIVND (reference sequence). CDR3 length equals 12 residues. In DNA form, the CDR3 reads TGTGCCAGTAGTAGATCGGCGGACGAGCAGTACTTC. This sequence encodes CASSRSADEQYF.

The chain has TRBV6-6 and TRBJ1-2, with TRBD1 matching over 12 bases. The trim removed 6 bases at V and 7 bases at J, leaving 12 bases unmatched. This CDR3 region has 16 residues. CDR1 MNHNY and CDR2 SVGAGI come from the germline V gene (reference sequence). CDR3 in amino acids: CASRPYSGQGASGYTF. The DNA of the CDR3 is TGTGCCAGCAGACCCTACTCGGGACAGGGGGCGAGTGGCTACACCTTC.

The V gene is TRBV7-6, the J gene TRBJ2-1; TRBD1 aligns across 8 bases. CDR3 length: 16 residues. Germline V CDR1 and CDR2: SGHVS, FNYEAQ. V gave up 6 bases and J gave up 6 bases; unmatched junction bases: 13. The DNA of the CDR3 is TGTGCCAGCAGTCAACATCCGGGACAGGTCGTCAATGAGCAGTTCTTC. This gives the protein CASSQHPGQVVNEQFF.

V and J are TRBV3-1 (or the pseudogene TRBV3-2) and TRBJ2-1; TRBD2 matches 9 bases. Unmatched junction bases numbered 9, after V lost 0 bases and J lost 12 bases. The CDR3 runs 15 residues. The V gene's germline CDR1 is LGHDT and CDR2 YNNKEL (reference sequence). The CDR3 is CASSQDSREGGLQFF. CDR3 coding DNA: TGTGCCAGCAGCCAAGATTCGCGGGAGGGCGGGTTGCAGTTCTTC.

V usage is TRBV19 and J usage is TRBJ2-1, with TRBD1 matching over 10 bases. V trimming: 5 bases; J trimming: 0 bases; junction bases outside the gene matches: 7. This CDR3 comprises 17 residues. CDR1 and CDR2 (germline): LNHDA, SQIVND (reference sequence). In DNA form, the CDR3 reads TGTGCCAGTAGTGTAAGACAGGGGGCTAGCTCCTACAATGAGCAGTTCTTC. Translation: CASSVRQGASSYNEQFF. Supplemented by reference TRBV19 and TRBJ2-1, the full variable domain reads DGGITQSPKYLFRKEGQNVTLSCEQNLNHDAMYWYRQDPGQGLRLIYYSQIVNDFQKGDIAEGYSVSREKKESFPLTVTSAQKNPTAFYLCASSVRQGASSYNEQFFGPGTRLTVL.

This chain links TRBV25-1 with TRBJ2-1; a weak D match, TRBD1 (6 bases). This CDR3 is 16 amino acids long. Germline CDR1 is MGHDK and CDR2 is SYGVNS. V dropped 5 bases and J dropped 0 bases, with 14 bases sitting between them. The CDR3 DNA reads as TGTGCCAGCAGTTTAAGCGAGACAGGCTCCTACAATGAGCAGTTCTTC. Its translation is CASSLSETGSYNEQFF.

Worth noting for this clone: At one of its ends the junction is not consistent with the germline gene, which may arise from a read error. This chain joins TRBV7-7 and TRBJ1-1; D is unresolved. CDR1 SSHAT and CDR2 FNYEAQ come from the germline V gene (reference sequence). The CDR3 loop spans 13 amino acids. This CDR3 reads CASSLWANTEAFF. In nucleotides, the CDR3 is TGTGCTAGCAGCTTATGGGCAAACACTGAAGCTTTCTTT.

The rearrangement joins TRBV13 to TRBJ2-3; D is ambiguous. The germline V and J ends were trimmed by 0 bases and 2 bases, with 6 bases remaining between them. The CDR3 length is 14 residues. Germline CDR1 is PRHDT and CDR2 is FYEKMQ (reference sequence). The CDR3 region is CASSLGGATDTQYF. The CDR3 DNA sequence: TGTGCCAGCAGCTTAGGGGGCGCCACAGATACGCAGTATTTT.

CDR3 region: CASSPWRGTGELFF. The CDR3 DNA is TGTGCCAGCAGCCCATGGAGAGGCACCGGGGAGCTGTTTTTT. The chain is built from TRBV6-5 and TRBJ2-2; D gene ambiguous. V lost 6 bases, J lost 4 bases, and 12 bases lay in between. This CDR3 comprises 14 residues. Germline V CDR1 and CDR2: MNHEY, SVGAGI.

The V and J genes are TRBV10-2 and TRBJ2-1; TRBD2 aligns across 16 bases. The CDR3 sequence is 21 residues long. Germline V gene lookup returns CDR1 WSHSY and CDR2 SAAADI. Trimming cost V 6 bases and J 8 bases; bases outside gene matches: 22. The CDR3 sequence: CASRFTPGTSGGGGPQYEQFF. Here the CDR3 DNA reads TGCGCCAGCAGATTCACGCCGGGGACTAGCGGGGGGGGTGGACCCCAGTATGAGCAGTTCTTC.

The CDR3 loop is CASSYQGNSPLHF. CDR3 bases: TGTGCCAGCAGTTACCAGGGCAATTCACCCCTCCACTTT. J is TRBJ1-6 and V is TRBV6-6; the D gene is possibly TRBD1 (5 bases). V shed 2 bases and J shed 7 bases, with 6 bases lying between them. Germline V gives CDR1 MNHNY, CDR2 SVGAGI (reference sequence). CDR3 size: 13 residues.

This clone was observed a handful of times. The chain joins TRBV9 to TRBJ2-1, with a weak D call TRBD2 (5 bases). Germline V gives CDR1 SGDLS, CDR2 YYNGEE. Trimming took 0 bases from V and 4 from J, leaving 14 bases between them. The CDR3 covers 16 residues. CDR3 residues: CASSVDVGVVYNEQFF. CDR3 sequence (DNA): TGTGCCAGCAGCGTAGACGTGGGAGTGGTTTACAATGAGCAGTTCTTC.

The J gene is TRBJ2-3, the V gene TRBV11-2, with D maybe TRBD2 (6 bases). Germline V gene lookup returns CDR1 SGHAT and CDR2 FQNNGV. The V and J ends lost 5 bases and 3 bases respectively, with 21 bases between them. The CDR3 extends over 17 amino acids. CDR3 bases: TGTGCCAGCAGCCCTCCCGTACTAGCAAGGGAAACAGATACGCAGTATTTT. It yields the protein CASSPPVLARETDTQYF.

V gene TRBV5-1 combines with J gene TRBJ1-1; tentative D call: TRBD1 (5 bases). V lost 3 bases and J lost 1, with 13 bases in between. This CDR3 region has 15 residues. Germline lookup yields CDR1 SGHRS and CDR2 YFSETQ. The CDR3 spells CASSSQAVGNTEAFF. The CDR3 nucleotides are TGCGCCAGCAGCTCACAGGCTGTAGGGAACACTGAAGCTTTCTTT.

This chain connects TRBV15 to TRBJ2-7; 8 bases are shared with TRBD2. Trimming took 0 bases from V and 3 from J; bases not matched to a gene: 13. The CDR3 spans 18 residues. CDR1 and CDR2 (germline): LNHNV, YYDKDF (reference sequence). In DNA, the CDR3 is TGTGCCACCAGCAGAGATCCCCTTTTTAGCGGGAATGTCTACGAGCAGTACTTC. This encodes CATSRDPLFSGNVYEQYF.